This T cell receptor (beta chain) was found in a study of response to subunit inactivated influenza vaccine. TCRdb called the RT-PCR reads again in MiXCR, with one record for every CDR3 protein. The sample records 200,000 to 250,000 distinct CDR3 sequences, 12% being singletons. This clonotype came up many times. Its specificity is unknown. Whole-study results and caveats: T cells newly recruited by each seasonal influenza vaccination are few, the authors suggested.

The specimen comprised non-naive T cells sorted from PBMCs, sampled approximately 15 days before vaccination. The sequence came from a man aged 50 to 60 who received an inactivated influenza vaccine.

The DNA for the CDR3 is TGTGCCAGCAGTTACCACGGGGCGTCTCTGGGCTACACCTTC. Its translation is CASSYHGASLGYTF. V is TRBV6-5 and J is TRBJ1-2, with D possibly TRBD1 on 5 matching bases. The V and J ends lost 2 bases and 8 bases respectively, with 15 bases between them. CDR1 and CDR2 (germline): MNHEY, SVGAGI. The CDR3 has 14 residues.